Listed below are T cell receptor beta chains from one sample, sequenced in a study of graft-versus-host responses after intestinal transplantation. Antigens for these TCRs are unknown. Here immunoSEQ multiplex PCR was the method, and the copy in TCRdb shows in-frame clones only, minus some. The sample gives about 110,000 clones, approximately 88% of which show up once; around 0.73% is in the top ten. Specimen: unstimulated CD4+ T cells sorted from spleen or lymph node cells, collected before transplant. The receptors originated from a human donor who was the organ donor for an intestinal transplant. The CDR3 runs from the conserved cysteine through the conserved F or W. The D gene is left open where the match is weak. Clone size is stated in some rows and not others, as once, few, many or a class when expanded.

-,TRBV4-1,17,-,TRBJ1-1,CASSQDAGRRLNTEAFF,TGCGCCAGCAGCCAAGATGCGGGGCGCAGACTGAACACTGAAGCTTTCTTT
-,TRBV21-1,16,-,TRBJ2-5,CASSKVGTSGEETQYF,TGTGCCAGCAGCAAAGTCGGGACTAGCGGAGAAGAGACCCAGTACTTC
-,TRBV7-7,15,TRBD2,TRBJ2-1,CASSLGTSGVNEQFF,TGTGCCAGCAGCCTCGGGACTAGCGGGGTCAATGAGCAGTTCTTC
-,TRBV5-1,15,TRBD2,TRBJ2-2,CASSPSSGRAGELFF,TGCGCCAGCAGCCCATCTAGCGGGAGGGCCGGGGAGCTGTTTTTT
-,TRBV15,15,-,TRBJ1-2,CATSRVVQTDYGYTF,TGTGCCACCAGCAGAGTTGTACAGACCGACTATGGCTACACCTTC
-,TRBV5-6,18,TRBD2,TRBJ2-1,CASSLGPLADSSYNEQFF,TGTGCCAGCAGCTTGGGCCCGCTAGCGGATAGCTCCTACAATGAGCAGTTCTTC
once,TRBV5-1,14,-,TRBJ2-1,CASSPVRAYNEQFF,TGCGCCAGCAGCCCGGTACGCGCCTACAATGAGCAGTTCTTC
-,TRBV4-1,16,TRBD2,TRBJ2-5,CASSQDKGTTLETQYF,TGCGCCAGCAGCCAAGATAAAGGGACTACGCTAGAGACCCAGTACTTC
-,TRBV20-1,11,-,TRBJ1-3,CSARIGASIYF,TGCAGTGCCAGGATAGGGGCGAGCATATATTTT
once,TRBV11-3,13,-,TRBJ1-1,CASLPRVGTEAFF,TGTGCCAGCCTTCCCAGGGTCGGCACTGAAGCTTTCTTT
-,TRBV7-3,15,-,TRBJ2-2,CASSLRGAGTGELFF,TGTGCCAGCAGCTTACGAGGGGCGGGCACCGGGGAGCTGTTTTTT
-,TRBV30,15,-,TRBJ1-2,CAWRRSAPSNYGYTF,TGTGCCTGGAGGAGATCGGCACCTTCGAACTATGGCTACACCTTC
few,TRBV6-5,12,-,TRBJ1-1,CASSYALERAFF,TGTGCCAGCAGTTACGCCTTAGAGAGAGCTTTCTTT
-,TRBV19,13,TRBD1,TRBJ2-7,CASRRDRGYEQYF,TGTGCCAGTAGGCGGGACAGGGGGTACGAGCAGTACTTC
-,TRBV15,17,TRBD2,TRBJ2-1,CATSRENLAGGGYEQFF,TGTGCCACCAGCAGAGAGAATCTAGCGGGAGGGGGATATGAGCAGTTCTTC
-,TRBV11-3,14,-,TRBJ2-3,CASRRVGNTDTQYF,TGTGCCAGCAGACGGGTCGGCAACACAGATACGCAGTATTTT
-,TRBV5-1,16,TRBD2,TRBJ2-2,CASSSGLAGATGELFF,TGCGCCAGCAGCTCGGGACTAGCGGGAGCCACCGGGGAGCTGTTTTTT
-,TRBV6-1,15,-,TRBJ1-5,CAFLGGVYSNQPQHF,TGTGCCTTCCTTGGGGGAGTTTATAGCAATCAGCCCCAGCATTTT
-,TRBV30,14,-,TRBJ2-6,CASGALSGANVLTF,TGTGCCTCCGGGGCTCTTTCTGGGGCCAACGTCCTGACTTTC
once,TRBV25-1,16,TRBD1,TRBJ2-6,CASSKGGTGEANVLTF,TGTGCCAGCAGCAAAGGGGGGACAGGGGAGGCCAACGTCCTGACTTTC
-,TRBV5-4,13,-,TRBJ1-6,CASSLVGGFPLHF,TGTGCCAGCAGCTTGGTCGGGGGGTTTCCCCTCCACTTT
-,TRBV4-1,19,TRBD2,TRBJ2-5,CASSHDRALAGGPLETQYF,TGCGCCAGCAGCCACGACAGGGCACTAGCGGGAGGGCCTCTAGAGACCCAGTACTTC
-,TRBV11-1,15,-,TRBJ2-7,CASSPSRALSYEQYF,TGTGCCAGCAGCCCCTCCCGGGCTCTCTCCTACGAGCAGTACTTC
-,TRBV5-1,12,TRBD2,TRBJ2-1,CASSLAGGEQFF,TGCGCCAGCAGCTTGGCGGGGGGTGAGCAGTTCTTC
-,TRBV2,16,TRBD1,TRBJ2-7,CASRSDWGTGLYEQYF,TGTGCCAGCAGAAGTGATTGGGGGACAGGGCTCTACGAGCAGTACTTC
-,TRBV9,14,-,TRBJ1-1,CASSVGPQQGEAFF,TGTGCCAGCAGCGTAGGGCCCCAACAGGGAGAGGCTTTCTTT
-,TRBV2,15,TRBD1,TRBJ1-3,CASRKQGARGNTIYF,TGTGCCAGCAGGAAACAGGGGGCGCGTGGAAACACCATATATTTT
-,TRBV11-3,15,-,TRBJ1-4,CASSFKRKVLEKLFF,TGTGCCAGCAGCTTCAAGAGGAAGGTTTTAGAAAAACTGTTTTTT
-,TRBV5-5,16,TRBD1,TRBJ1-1,CASSPTGGWSGTEAFF,TGTGCCAGCAGCCCAACAGGGGGCTGGTCGGGCACTGAAGCTTTCTTT
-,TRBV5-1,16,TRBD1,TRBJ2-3,CASSYGTGQGTDTQYF,TGCGCCAGCAGCTACGGGACAGGGCAGGGCACAGATACGCAGTATTTT
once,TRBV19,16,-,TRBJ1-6,CASEGGGRVANSPLHF,TGTGCCAGTGAAGGTGGAGGTCGGGTCGCAAATTCACCCCTCCACTTT
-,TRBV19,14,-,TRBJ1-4,CASSIYWGAHKLFF,TGTGCCAGTAGTATCTATTGGGGGGCGCACAAACTGTTTTTT
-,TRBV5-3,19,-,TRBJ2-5,CARIGGASGDPIRSETQYF,TGTGCCAGAATTGGGGGGGCTAGCGGTGATCCAATCCGCTCGGAGACCCAGTACTTC